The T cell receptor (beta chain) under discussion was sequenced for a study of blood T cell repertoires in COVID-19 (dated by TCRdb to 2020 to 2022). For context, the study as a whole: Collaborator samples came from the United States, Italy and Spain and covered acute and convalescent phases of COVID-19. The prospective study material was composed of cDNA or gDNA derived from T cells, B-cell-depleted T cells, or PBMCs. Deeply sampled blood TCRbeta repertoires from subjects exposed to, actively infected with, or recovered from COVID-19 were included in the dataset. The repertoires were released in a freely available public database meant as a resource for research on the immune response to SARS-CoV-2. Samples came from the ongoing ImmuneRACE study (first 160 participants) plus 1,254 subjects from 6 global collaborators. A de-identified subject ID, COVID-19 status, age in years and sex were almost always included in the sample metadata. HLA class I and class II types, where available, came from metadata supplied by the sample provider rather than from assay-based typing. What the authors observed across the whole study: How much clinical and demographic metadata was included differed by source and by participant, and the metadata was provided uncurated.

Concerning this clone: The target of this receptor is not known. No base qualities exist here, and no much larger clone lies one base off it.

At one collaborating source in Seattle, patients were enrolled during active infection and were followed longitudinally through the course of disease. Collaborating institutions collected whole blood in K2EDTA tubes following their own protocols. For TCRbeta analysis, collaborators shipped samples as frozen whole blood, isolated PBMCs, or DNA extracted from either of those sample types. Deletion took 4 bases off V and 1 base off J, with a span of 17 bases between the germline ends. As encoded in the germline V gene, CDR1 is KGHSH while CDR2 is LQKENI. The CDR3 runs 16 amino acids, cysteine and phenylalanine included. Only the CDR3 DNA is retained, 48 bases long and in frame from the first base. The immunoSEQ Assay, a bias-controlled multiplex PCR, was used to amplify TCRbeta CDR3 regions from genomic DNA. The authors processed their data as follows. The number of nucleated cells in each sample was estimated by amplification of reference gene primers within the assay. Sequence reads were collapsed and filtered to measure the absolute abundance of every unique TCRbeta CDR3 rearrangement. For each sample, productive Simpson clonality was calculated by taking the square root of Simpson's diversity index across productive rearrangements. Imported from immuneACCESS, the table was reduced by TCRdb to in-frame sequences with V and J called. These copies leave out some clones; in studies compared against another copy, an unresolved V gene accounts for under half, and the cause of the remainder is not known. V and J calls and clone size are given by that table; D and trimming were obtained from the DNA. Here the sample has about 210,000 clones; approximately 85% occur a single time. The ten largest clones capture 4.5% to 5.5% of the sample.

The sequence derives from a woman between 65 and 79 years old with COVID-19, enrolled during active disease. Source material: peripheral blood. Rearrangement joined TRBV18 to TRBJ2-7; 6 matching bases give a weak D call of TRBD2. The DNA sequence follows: TGTGCCAGCTCACTCCTCCTCACTAGCTATTCCTACGAGCAGTACTTC. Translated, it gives CASSLLLTSYSYEQYF. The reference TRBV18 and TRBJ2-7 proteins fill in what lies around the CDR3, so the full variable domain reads NAGVMQNPRHLVRRRGQEARLRCSPMKGHSHVYWYRQLPEEGLKFMVYLQKENIIDESGMPKERFSAEFPKEGPSILRIQQVVRGDSAAYFCASSLLLTSYSYEQYFGPGTRLTVT.